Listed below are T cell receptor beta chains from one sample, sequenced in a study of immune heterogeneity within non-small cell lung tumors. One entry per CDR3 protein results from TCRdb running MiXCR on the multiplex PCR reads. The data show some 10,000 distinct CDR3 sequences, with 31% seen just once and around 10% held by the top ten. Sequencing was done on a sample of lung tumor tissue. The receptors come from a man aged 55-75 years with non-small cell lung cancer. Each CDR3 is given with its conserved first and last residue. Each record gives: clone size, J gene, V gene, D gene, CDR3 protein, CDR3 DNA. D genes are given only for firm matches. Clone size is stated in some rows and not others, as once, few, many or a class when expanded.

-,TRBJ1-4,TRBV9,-,CASSVAGGANEKLFF,TGTGCCAGCAGCGTAGCCGGAGGGGCTAATGAAAAACTGTTTTTT
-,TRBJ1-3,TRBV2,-,CASRAFGNTIYF,TGTGCCAGCAGGGCCTTTGGAAACACCATATATTTT
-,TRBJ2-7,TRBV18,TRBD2,CASSQGTSGTFSYEQYF,TGTGCCAGCTCACAAGGGACTAGCGGGACATTCTCCTACGAGCAGTACTTC
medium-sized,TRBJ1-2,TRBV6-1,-,CTLTQGFNYGYTF,TGCACACTTACACAGGGCTTTAACTATGGCTACACCTTC
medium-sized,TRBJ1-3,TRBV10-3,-,CAIRPGLRDTIYF,TGTGCCATCAGGCCGGGACTCCGGGACACCATATATTTT
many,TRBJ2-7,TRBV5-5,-,CASSLTASYEQYF,TGTGCCAGCAGCTTGACAGCCTCCTACGAGCAGTACTTC
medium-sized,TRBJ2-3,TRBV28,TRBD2,CASSDHTSGRPTDLRDTQYF,TGTGCCAGTAGTGACCACACTAGCGGGAGGCCTACCGACCTCCGGGATACGCAGTATTTT
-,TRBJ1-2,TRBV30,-,CAWKEGGGGYTF,TGTGCCTGGAAGGAGGGGGGCGGTGGCTACACCTTC
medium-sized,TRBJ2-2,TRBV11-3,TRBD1,CASSSGQTLNTGELFF,TGTGCCAGCAGCTCGGGACAGACCCTTAACACCGGGGAGCTGTTTTTT
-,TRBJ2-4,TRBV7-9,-,CASSLVSGLAKNIQYF,TGTGCCAGCAGCTTAGTCAGCGGCTTAGCCAAAAACATTCAGTACTTC
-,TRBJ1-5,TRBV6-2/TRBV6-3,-,CATEDRSNQPQHF,TGTGCCACCGAAGACAGGAGCAATCAGCCCCAGCATTTT
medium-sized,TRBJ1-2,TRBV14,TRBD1,CASSQLLTGGIYGYTF,TGTGCCAGCAGCCAACTTTTAACAGGGGGCATCTATGGCTACACCTTC
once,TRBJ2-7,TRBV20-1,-,CSAQAHEQYF,TGCAGTGCCCAAGCGCACGAGCAGTACTTC
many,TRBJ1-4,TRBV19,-,CASSTGEAKLFF,TGTGCCAGTAGTACGGGAGAGGCAAAACTGTTTTTT
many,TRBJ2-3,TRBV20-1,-,CSARDSRTNTDTQYF,TGCAGTGCTAGAGATTCAAGGACTAACACAGATACGCAGTATTTT
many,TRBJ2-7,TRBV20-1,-,CSARPGLANYYEQYF,TGCAGTGCCAGGCCGGGGCTAGCGAACTACTACGAGCAGTACTTC
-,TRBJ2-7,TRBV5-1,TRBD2,CASSLVAGVNEQYF,TGCGCCAGCAGCTTGGTTGCGGGGGTCAACGAGCAGTACTTC
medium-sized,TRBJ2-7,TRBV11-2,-,CASSQMARKVYEQYF,TGTGCCAGCAGCCAAATGGCTAGAAAGGTCTACGAGCAGTACTTC
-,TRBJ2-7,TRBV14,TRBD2,CASSQARGLAGGLYEQYF,TGTGCCAGCAGCCAAGCGCGGGGACTAGCGGGAGGACTATACGAGCAGTACTTC
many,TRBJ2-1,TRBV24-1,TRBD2,CATSGAGGGVNEQFF,TGTGCCACCAGTGGAGCGGGAGGGGGGGTCAATGAGCAGTTCTTC
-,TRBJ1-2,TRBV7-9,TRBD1,CASSLGGATGAGNYGYTF,TGTGCCAGCAGCTTAGGGGGGGCGACAGGGGCCGGGAACTATGGCTACACCTTC
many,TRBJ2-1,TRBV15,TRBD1,CATSRVGTANEQFF,TGTGCCACCAGCAGAGTCGGGACAGCTAATGAGCAGTTCTTC
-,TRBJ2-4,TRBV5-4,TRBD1,CASSLDRVTQNIQYF,TGTGCCAGCAGCCTGGACAGGGTGACTCAAAACATTCAGTACTTC
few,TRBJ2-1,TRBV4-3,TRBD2,CASSQSAGGDYNEQFF,TGCGCCAGCAGCCAGTCCGCGGGGGGGGACTACAATGAGCAGTTCTTC
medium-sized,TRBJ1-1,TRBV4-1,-,CASSQGPIGAAVAFF,TGCGCCAGCAGCCAAGGCCCCATCGGGGCGGCGGTAGCTTTCTTT
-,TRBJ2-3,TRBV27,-,CASSFELETTDTQYF,TGTGCCAGCAGTTTTGAACTGGAAACCACAGATACGCAGTATTTT
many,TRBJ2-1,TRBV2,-,CASSRYNEQFF,TGTGCCAGCAGTAGATACAATGAGCAGTTCTTC
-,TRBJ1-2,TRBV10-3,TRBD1,CATTRSGTDDYGYTF,TGCGCCACCACAAGATCCGGGACAGACGACTATGGCTACACCTTC
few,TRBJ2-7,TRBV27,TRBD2,CASSPGLAGGREQYF,TGTGCCAGCAGTCCGGGACTAGCGGGAGGGCGGGAGCAGTACTTC
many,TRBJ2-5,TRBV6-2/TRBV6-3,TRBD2,CASSYPGGLSGKLGETQYF,TGTGCCAGCAGTTACCCGGGGGGACTTAGCGGGAAGTTAGGAGAGACCCAGTACTTC
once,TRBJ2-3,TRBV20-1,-,CSARDWSRTDTQYF,TGCAGTGCTAGAGATTGGAGTCGCACAGATACGCAGTATTTT
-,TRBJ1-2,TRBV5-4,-,CASSLATPGRDYGYTF,TGTGCCAGCAGCTTGGCAACACCCGGAAGAGACTATGGCTACACCTTC
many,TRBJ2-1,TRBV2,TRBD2,CASGLAGREQFF,TGTGCCAGCGGACTAGCGGGAAGGGAGCAGTTCTTC
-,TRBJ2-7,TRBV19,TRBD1,CASSAQGSYEQYF,TGTGCCAGTAGTGCACAGGGGAGCTACGAGCAGTACTTC
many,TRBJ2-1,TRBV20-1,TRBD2,CSNGRVAGGGNEQFF,TGCAGTAATGGGAGGGTCGCGGGAGGAGGCAATGAGCAGTTCTTC
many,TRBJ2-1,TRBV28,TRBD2,CAARTSGYNEQFF,TGTGCCGCCCGGACTAGCGGGTACAATGAGCAGTTCTTC
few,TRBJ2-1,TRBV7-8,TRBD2,CAGSFFILSAGLLPNEQFF,TGTGCCGGCAGCTTTTTTATTCTATCAGCGGGGCTGCTTCCCAATGAGCAGTTCTTC
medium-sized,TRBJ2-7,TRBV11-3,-,CASSLDPVEYEQYF,TGTGCCAGCAGCTTAGATCCGGTTGAGTACGAGCAGTACTTC
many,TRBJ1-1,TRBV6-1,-,CASRRVMMNTEAFF,TGTGCCAGCAGGAGGGTGATGATGAACACTGAAGCTTTCTTT
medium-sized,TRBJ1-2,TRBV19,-,CASTTPGHRTYGYTF,TGTGCCAGCACTACGCCGGGACATAGAACCTATGGCTACACCTTC
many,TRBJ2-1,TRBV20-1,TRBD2,CSASQGLAYNEQFF,TGCAGTGCTAGTCAAGGACTAGCGTACAATGAGCAGTTCTTC
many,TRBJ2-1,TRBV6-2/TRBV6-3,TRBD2,CASSYFGTSGRGSVYEQFF,TGTGCCAGCAGTTACTTCGGGACTAGCGGGAGGGGGAGTGTATATGAGCAGTTCTTC
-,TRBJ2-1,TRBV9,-,CASSPGLSSYNEQFF,TGTGCCAGCAGCCCGGGACTGAGCTCCTACAATGAGCAGTTCTTC
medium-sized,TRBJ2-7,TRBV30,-,CAWSVLGYEQYF,TGTGCCTGGAGTGTATTGGGCTACGAGCAGTACTTC
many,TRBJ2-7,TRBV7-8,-,CASSLDPRAHEQYF,TGTGCCAGCAGCTTAGACCCCCGGGCCCACGAGCAGTACTTC
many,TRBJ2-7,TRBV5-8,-,CASSVAGLRAYEQYF,TGTGCCAGCAGCGTGGCCGGGCTACGGGCCTACGAGCAGTACTTC
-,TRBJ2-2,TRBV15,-,CATRHGRNTGELFF,TGTGCCACCAGGCACGGGCGGAACACCGGGGAGCTGTTTTTT
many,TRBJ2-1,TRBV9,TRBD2,CASSRGGSYNEQFF,TGTGCCAGCAGCCGCGGGGGAAGCTACAATGAGCAGTTCTTC
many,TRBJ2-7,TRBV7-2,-,CASSRDLAYEQYF,TGTGCCAGCAGCCGGGACTTAGCCTACGAGCAGTACTTC
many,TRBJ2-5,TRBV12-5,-,CASGLEETQYF,TGTGCTAGTGGTTTGGAAGAGACCCAGTACTTC